Listed here are 4 T cell receptor beta chains from one sample, sequenced in a study of technical replicates of blood from four donors. Some clones are missing from TCRdb's copy, which holds only in-frame ones; the method was immunoSEQ multiplex PCR. The sample lists about 88,000 clones, approximately 90% occurring once. Sequencing input: T cells isolated from PBMCs. These TCRs come from a human donor in good health.

This clone was recorded a few times. This sequence joins TRBV7-9 and TRBJ1-1, with no clear D. There are 12 residues in the CDR3. V dropped 4 bases and J dropped 10 bases, with 13 bases sitting between them. Germline V lookup: CDR1 SEHNR, CDR2 FQNEAQ (reference sequence). The CDR3 protein is CASSSGDSTAFF. The DNA of the CDR3 is TGTGCCAGCAGCTCCGGAGACTCGACAGCTTTCTTT.

This clone was counted between two and nine times. The chain links TRBV29-1 to TRBJ1-1, with TRBD1 as a possible D gene (6 bases). The CDR3 is 12 amino acids. Trimming removed 5 bases at V and 7 bases at J, with 14 bases between. CDR1 SQVTM and CDR2 ANQGSEA come from the germline V gene. Here the CDR3 reads CSVTQGKFEAFF. The DNA for the CDR3 is TGCAGCGTTACGCAGGGGAAGTTTGAAGCTTTCTTT.

The V and J genes are TRBV5-1 and TRBJ2-5; maybe TRBD1 (5 bases). V was shortened by 1 base and J by 4 bases, with 5 bases between the two germline ends. Germline V CDR1 and CDR2: SGHRS, YFSETQ. The CDR3 runs 12 residues. CDR3 sequence reads: CASSLRGETQYF. CDR3 nucleotides: TGCGCCAGCAGCTTGAGGGGAGAGACCCAGTACTTC.

The V call is TRBV9, the J call TRBJ1-6, with 7 nucleotides matching TRBD1. The ends lost 3 bases at V and 14 bases at J; junction bases unmatched: 17. CDR1 and CDR2 (germline): SGDLS, YYNGEE. The CDR3 loop spans 16 amino acids. The CDR3 region has the DNA TGTGCCAGCAGCGCCGATGGGACAGCCAGAGCTGGGTCCCTCCACTTT. Amino acid sequence: CASSADGTARAGSLHF.